The subject of this entry is one TCR beta chain. The antigen this receptor binds is unknown. Base qualities are not provided; no much larger clone lies one nucleotide away. This specimen comes from a study of graft-versus-host responses after intestinal transplantation listed by TCRdb under 2021. Study-level background: Multivisceral, liver-intestinal, or isolated intestinal transplants were received by the recipients. Of the approximately 25 intestinal transplant recipients enrolled in the cohort, one of whom was a retransplant, 3 patients without pretransplant specimens were excluded. To identify alloreactive clones, pre-transplant mixed lymphocyte reaction products were sequenced and compared with unstimulated pre-transplant donor and recipient T cells. Rather than being sequenced by the commercial service, samples from a few later patients were sequenced in-house on an Illumina MiSeq and processed with MiXCR. After intestinal transplantation, graft-versus-host and host-versus-graft alloreactive T cell clones in the graft, circulation and bone marrow were tracked using bulk TCR-beta CDR3 sequencing. All recipients received anti-thymocyte globulin induction followed by maintenance tacrolimus and steroids for around 3 years. A peak of at least 4% donor T cells among recipient peripheral blood mononuclear cells was the definition used for donor T cell macrochimerism. General conclusions and limits of the study: GvH clones were detected in recipient bone marrow, and some appeared earlier in ileal mucosa or blood, consistent with an intestinal mucosal origin. High GvH to HvG T cell clonal ratios were observed in the allografts of patients with donor T cell macrochimerism. Early after transplant, peak levels of circulating GvH clones were associated with declines in HvG clones. The conclusions were limited by the relatively low number and heterogeneity of the intestinal transplant patients.

A distance of 9 bases separates the germline ends of V and J, which lose 6 bases and 6 bases respectively. The CDR3 measures 11 amino acids from cysteine to phenylalanine. Only the CDR3 DNA is retained, 33 bases long and in frame from the first base. CDR1 and CDR2, per the germline V gene, are MGHDK and SYGVNS. Libraries were built with the immunoSEQ multiplex PCR assay. For most patients, genomic DNA was isolated using the Qiagen DNeasy Blood and Tissue Kit and was shipped frozen to Adaptive Biotechnologies for TCR sequencing. For most patients, genomic DNA was subjected to high-throughput TCR-beta CDR3 sequencing by Adaptive Biotechnologies. The study's processing was this. TCR sequencing data were retrieved from Adaptive's ImmunoSEQ software for about 17 patients, whereas three other patients were processed with MiXCR and VDJtools. To correct CD4 versus CD8 sorting errors, any sequence found in both subsets at a frequency ratio below 5:1 was removed. CDR3 nucleotide sequences shared between donor and recipient were removed because their origin could not be assigned. To be classed as alloreactive, a clone needed at least 2-fold expansion over unstimulated cells and a minimum CFSE-low frequency of 0.002% (template counts) or 0.001% (read counts). Clones detected in sequenced pre-transplant spleen, lymph node, or MLR CFSE-low populations of the donor or recipient were defined as mappable. Cumulative frequency of alloreactive clones was calculated as a percentage of all sequences weighted by copy number. Held by TCRdb, this immuneACCESS table contains in-frame sequences only and omits some clones. Under half of the omission traces to an unresolved V gene where checked; the cause of the rest is unknown. V, J and clone size are taken as reported in that table, and D and trimming were inferred from the DNA itself. Across this sample there are about 70,000 clones, with 90% seen only once. Approximately 1.3% of the sample lies in the top ten.

The time point label corresponds to: cells obtained before transplantation from donor or recipient. CD3+CD4+ and CD3+CD8+ populations were FACS-sorted from unstimulated pre-transplant donor and recipient cells taken from spleen or lymph nodes. The receptor was isolated from a human donor who received an intestinal transplant. This chain is built from TRBV25-1 and TRBJ2-7, with TRBD1 perhaps the D gene, on 5 matching bases. The source material was unstimulated CD8+ T cells sorted from spleen or lymph node cells, sampled before intestinal transplant. The sequence in DNA is TGTGCCAGCAGCCCCGACAGCGAGCAGTACTTC. This codes for CASSPDSEQYF.